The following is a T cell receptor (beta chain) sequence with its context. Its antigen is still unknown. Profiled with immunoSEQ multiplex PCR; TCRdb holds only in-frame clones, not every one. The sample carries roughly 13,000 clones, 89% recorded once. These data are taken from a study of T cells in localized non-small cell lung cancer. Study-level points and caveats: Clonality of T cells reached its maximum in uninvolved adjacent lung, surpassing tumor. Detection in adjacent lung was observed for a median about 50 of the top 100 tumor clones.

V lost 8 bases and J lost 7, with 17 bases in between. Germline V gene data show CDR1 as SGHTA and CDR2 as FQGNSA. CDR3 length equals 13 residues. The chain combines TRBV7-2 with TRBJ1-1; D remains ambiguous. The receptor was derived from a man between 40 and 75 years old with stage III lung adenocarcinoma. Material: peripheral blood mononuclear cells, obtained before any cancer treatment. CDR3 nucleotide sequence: TGTGCCAGCGCCATTAGCGGCGGGGATGAAGCTTTCTTT. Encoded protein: CASAISGGDEAFF.